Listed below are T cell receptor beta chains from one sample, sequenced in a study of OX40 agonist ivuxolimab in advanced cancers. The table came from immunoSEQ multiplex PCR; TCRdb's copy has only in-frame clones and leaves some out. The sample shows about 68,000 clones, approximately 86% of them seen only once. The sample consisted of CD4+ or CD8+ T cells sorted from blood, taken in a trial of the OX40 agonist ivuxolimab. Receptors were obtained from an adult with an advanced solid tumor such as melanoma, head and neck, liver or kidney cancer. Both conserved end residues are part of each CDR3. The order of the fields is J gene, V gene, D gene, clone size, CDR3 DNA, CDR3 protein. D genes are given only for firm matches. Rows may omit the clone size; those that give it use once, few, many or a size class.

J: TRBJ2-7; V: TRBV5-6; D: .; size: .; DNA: TGTGCCAGCAGCACACGGGGGAGCCTTATACACGAGCAGTACTTC; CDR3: CASSTRGSLIHEQYF
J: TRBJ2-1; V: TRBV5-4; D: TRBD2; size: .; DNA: TGTGCCAGCAGTTCAACCGGGACTAGCGATATTGAGCAGTTCTTC; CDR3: CASSSTGTSDIEQFF
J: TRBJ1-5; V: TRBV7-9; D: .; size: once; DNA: TGTGCCAGCAGCGTAGGAGGGGTGGATCAGCCCCAGCATTTT; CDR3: CASSVGGVDQPQHF
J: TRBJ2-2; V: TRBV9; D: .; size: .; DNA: TGTGCCAGCAGCATCAGCACCGGGGAGCTGTTTTTT; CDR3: CASSISTGELFF
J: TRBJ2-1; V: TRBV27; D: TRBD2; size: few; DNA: TGTGCCAGCAGTTTCGAGGGACTAGCTCTCGATGAGCAGTTCTTC; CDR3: CASSFEGLALDEQFF
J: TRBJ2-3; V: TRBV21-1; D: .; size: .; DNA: TGTGCCAGCAGCACCGACTCGGGACTAGCGGGCACAGATACGCAGTATTTT; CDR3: CASSTDSGLAGTDTQYF
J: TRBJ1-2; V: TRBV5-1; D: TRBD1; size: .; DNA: TGCGCCAGCAGCGGCGACAGGGTCAGCTACACCTTC; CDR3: CASSGDRVSYTF
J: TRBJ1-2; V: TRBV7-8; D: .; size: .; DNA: TGTGCCAGCAGCTTTATCGAGACGCTTGGCTACACCTTC; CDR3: CASSFIETLGYTF
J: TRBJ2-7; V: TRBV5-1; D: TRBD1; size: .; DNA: TGCGCCAGCAGCCCATCCGGGACAGGGGCCCGGGGGGAGCAGTACTTC; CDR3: CASSPSGTGARGEQYF
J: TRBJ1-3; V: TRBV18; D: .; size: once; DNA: TGTGCCAGCTCAAACCCGAGCTCTGGAAACACCATATATTTT; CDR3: CASSNPSSGNTIYF
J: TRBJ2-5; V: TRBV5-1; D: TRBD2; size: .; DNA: TGCGCCAGCAGCGCAAGCGGGGGGTACGAGACCCAGTACTTC; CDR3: CASSASGGYETQYF
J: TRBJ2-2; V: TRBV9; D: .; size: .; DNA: TGTGCCAGCAATCAGGGTCACACCGGGGAGCTGTTTTTT; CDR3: CASNQGHTGELFF
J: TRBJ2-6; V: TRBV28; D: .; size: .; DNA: TGTGCCAGCAGTTTCCACTCTGGGGCCAACGTCCTGACTTTC; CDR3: CASSFHSGANVLTF
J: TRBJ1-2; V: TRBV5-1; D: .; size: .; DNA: TGCGCCAGCAGCCCCAGTGGAGGGAATGGCTACACCTTC; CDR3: CASSPSGGNGYTF
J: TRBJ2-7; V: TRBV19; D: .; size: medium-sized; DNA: TGTGCCAGTAGTATCCAACAGGGATACTACGAGCAGTACTTC; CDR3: CASSIQQGYYEQYF
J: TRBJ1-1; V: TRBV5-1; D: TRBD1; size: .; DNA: TGCGCCAGCAGCTTGGTACAGGGGTTGGGGACTGAAGCTTTCTTT; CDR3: CASSLVQGLGTEAFF
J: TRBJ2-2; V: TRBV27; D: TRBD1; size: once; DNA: TGTGCCAGCAGTTTATTGGGCAGGGGGAGAACCGGGGAGCTGTTTTTT; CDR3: CASSLLGRGRTGELFF
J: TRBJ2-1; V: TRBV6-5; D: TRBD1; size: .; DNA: TGTGCCAGCGACCCTCGACAGGGGGCTATCGGGCAGTTCTTC; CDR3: CASDPRQGAIGQFF
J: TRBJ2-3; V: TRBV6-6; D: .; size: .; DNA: TGTGCCAGCATGGGGGGGACACAAAGCACAGATACGCAGTATTTT; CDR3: CASMGGTQSTDTQYF
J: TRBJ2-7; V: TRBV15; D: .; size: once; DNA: TGTGCCACCAGCAGAGATGAGGGATACGAGCAGTACTTC; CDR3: CATSRDEGYEQYF
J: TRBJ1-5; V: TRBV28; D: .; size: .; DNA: TGTGCCAGCAGTTGGGACATCTATAGCAATCAGCCCCAGCATTTT; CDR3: CASSWDIYSNQPQHF
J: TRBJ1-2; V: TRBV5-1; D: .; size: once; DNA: TGCGCCAGCAGCTTGGGCGGAGGGGTCTCCTATGGCTACACCTTC; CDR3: CASSLGGGVSYGYTF
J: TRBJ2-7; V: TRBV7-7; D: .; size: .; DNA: TGTGCCAGCAGCCGCGGGGTATTGGGCGAGCAGTACTTC; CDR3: CASSRGVLGEQYF
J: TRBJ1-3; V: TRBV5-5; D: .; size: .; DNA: TGTGCCAGCAGCTTCGGACTGGCGGGAAACACCATATATTTT; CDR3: CASSFGLAGNTIYF
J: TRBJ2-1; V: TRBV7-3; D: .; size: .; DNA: TGTGCCAGCAGCCCCCAAGGCGGGCTCTACAATGAGCAGTTCTTC; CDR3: CASSPQGGLYNEQFF
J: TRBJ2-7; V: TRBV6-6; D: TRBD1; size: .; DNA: TGTGCCAGCAGTTCCCCGCAACAGGGGGCCTACGAGCAGTACTTC; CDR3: CASSSPQQGAYEQYF
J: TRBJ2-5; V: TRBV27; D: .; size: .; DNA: TGTGCCAGCAGTTTAAACTTTGAAGAGACCCAGTACTTC; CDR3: CASSLNFEETQYF
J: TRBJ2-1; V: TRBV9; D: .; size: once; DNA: TGTGCCAGCAGCGTCGGGACATACAATGAGCAGTTCTTC; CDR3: CASSVGTYNEQFF
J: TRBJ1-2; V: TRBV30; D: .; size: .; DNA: TGTGCCTGGAGTGTCCGGGCCGAGGGAGGCTACACCTTC; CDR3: CAWSVRAEGGYTF
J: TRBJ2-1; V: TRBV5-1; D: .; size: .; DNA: TGCGCCAGCAGCTCCCAAGGCAATGAGCAGTTCTTC; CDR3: CASSSQGNEQFF
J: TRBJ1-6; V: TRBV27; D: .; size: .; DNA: TGTGCCAGCGGCCGGGCCCGGGATTCACCCCTCCACTTT; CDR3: CASGRARDSPLHF
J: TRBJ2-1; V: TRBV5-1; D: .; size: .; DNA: TGCGCCAGCAGCTTGGCGGCTCAGGGAGGCTACAATGAGCAGTTCTTC; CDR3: CASSLAAQGGYNEQFF
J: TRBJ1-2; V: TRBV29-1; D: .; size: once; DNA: TGCAGCGTGGGGGGCTCGGACTATGGCTACACCTTC; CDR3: CSVGGSDYGYTF
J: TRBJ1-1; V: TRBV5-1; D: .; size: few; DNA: TGCGCCAGTACCCTGGGACGGGGGAACACTGAAGCTTTCTTT; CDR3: CASTLGRGNTEAFF
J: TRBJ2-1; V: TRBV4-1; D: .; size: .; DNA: TGCGCCAGCAGCCAACCGGGGGACTCACAGTTCTTC; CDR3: CASSQPGDSQFF
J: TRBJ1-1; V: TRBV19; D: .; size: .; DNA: TGTGCCAGTCACCCAACATACGGCAGGGGGAACACTGAAGCTTTCTTT; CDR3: CASHPTYGRGNTEAFF
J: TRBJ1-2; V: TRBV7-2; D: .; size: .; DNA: TGTGCCAGCAGCCCTTCGACCCTCACAGTCTCCTTC; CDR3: CASSPSTLTVSF
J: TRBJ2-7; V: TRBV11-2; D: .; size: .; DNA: TGTGCCAGCAGCGCGCCAGGGCTTCGGAGTGGCGAGCAGTACTTC; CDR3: CASSAPGLRSGEQYF
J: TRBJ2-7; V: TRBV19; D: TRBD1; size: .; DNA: TGTGCCAGTAGTCCACGACAGGGTCCCACCGAGCAGTACTTC; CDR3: CASSPRQGPTEQYF
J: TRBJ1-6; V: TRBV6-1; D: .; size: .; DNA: TGTGCCAGCAGGACCCCAGTTGCACCCCTCCACTTT; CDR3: CASRTPVAPLHF
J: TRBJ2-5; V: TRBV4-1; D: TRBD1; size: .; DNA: TGCGCCAGCAGCCTATGGACAGGCCAGGAGACCCAGTACTTC; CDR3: CASSLWTGQETQYF
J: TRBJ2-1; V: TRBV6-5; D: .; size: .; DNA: TGTGCCAGCAGTTACCGGACAGTACTTTACAATGAGCAGTTCTTC; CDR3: CASSYRTVLYNEQFF
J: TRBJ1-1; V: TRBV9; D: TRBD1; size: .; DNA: TGTGCCAGCAGCGTCCAGGGACAGCCGAACACTGAAGCTTTCTTT; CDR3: CASSVQGQPNTEAFF
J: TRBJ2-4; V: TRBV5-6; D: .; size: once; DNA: TGTGCCAGCAGCTTCCAGGGAGCCAAAAACATTCAGTACTTC; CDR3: CASSFQGAKNIQYF
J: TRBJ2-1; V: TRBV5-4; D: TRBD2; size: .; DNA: TGTGCCAGCAGCCTGGGACTAGCGGGGCTCGTTAGTGAGCAGTTCTTC; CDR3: CASSLGLAGLVSEQFF